This record concerns one T cell receptor beta chain sequence. Germline V gene data show CDR1 as MNHNS and CDR2 as SASEGT. CDR3 length: 15 amino acids. V lost 5 bases to trimming and J lost 2 bases, with 13 bases between them. The entry originates in a study of T cell changes during pregnancy in multiple sclerosis. Clones were read by immunoSEQ multiplex PCR, and TCRdb kept only the in-frame ones, dropping some. In the table there are tens of thousands of clones, roughly 94% of which are singletons. The sample was CD8+ T cells from peripheral blood mononuclear cells, taken before pregnancy. The sequence derives from a female donor with multiple sclerosis, enrolled in a pregnancy study. The chain links TRBV6-1 to TRBJ1-5; D remains ambiguous. The DNA of the CDR3 is TGTGCCAGCAGTTGGGCCGCAGAGCGCAATCAGCCCCAGCATTTT. Its protein product is CASSWAAERNQPQHF.